Listed below are T cell receptor beta chains from one sample, sequenced in a study of response to subunit inactivated influenza vaccine. TCRdb redid the calling of the RT-PCR reads with MiXCR, one entry per CDR3 protein. Counted here are hundreds of thousands of distinct CDR3 sequences, 11% to 15% occurring once; the ten biggest clones make up approximately 7.6%. Sequencing was performed on PBMCs from blood, taken less than 15 days before vaccination. These receptors all stem from a middle-aged man who received an inactivated influenza vaccine. The CDR3 runs from the conserved cysteine through the conserved F or W. Each record gives: V gene, clone size, J gene, D gene, CDR3 DNA, CDR3 protein. A D gene is named only where the DNA matches it firmly. The size field is filled for only some rows; it gives once, few, many or a size class.

TRBV4-1	few	TRBJ2-7	.	TGCGCCAGCAGCCAAGGGACGGAGGGAAGCTACGAGCAGTACTTC	CASSQGTEGSYEQYF
TRBV18	few	TRBJ1-2	TRBD1	TGTGCCAGCTCACCGGTCGCCCAGGGGGTTTCATATGGCTACACCTTC	CASSPVAQGVSYGYTF
TRBV20-1	.	TRBJ2-7	TRBD2	TGCAGTGCCTACACCGGGACTAGCGGGACCTCCTACGAGCAGTACTTC	CSAYTGTSGTSYEQYF
TRBV6-2/TRBV6-3	.	TRBJ2-7	.	TGTGCCAGCAGTGCAACTAGGGTGCGCTACGAGCAGTACTTC	CASSATRVRYEQYF
TRBV6-1	.	TRBJ2-3	.	TGTGCCAGCAGTCAATCCTGGAACAGGCGGGTCACAGATACGCAGTATTTT	CASSQSWNRRVTDTQYF
TRBV4-2	few	TRBJ1-2	.	TGTGCCAGCAGCCAAGATAATAACTATGGCTACACCTTC	CASSQDNNYGYTF
TRBV5-6	.	TRBJ2-4	TRBD1	TGTGCCAGCAGCTTGGCTCAGGGGGCGAGAAACATTCAGTACTTC	CASSLAQGARNIQYF
TRBV7-9	.	TRBJ2-5	TRBD1	TGTGCCAGCAGCCTCGGACAGGGGATTAGAGAGACCCAGTACTTC	CASSLGQGIRETQYF
TRBV29-1	.	TRBJ2-1	.	TGCAGCGTTGAATGGCAGGGACAATACAATGAGCAGTTCTTC	CSVEWQGQYNEQFF
TRBV5-1	many	TRBJ2-6	.	TGCGCCAGCAGCTTGGAAGGCGGCTCTGGGGCCAACGTCCTGACTTTC	CASSLEGGSGANVLTF
TRBV20-1	.	TRBJ2-3	TRBD2	TGCAGTGCCAGAAAAACTAGCGGACGCACAGATACGCAGTATTTT	CSARKTSGRTDTQYF
TRBV5-8	.	TRBJ2-1	TRBD2	TGTGCCAGCGATAGCGGGCACTCCTACAATGAGCAGTTCTTC	CASDSGHSYNEQFF
TRBV20-1	few	TRBJ2-5	TRBD2	TGCAGTGCTCCAAGAGCGGGGTACCAAGAGACCCAGTACTTC	CSAPRAGYQETQYF
TRBV11-2	.	TRBJ2-2	.	TGTGCCAGCAGCTTTGTCGGGGGCCTTTTCACCGGGGAGCTGTTTTTT	CASSFVGGLFTGELFF
TRBV20-1	.	TRBJ2-6	TRBD1	TGCAGTGCTAGGGACAGGGGAGGCTTTGGGGCCAACGTCCTGACTTTC	CSARDRGGFGANVLTF
TRBV7-9	many	TRBJ1-2	TRBD1	TGTGCCAGCAGCCCCGGGACAGGAGAAAGCTATGGCTACACCTTC	CASSPGTGESYGYTF
TRBV9	.	TRBJ2-7	TRBD1	TGTGCCAGCAGCGTAGCGGGACAGGGTGGTTACGAGCAGTACTTC	CASSVAGQGGYEQYF
TRBV5-1	.	TRBJ2-3	.	TGCGCCAGCAGCTTGGAACGGACAGAGAGCACAGATACGCAGTATTTT	CASSLERTESTDTQYF
TRBV6-1	.	TRBJ2-1	TRBD2	TGTGCCAGCGCAACTAGCGGGGGAGGTAATGAGCAGTTCTTC	CASATSGGGNEQFF
TRBV24-1	few	TRBJ1-2	.	TGTGCCACCAGTGATCGCCCGGACAGCAACTATGGCTACACCTTC	CATSDRPDSNYGYTF
TRBV28	few	TRBJ1-4	.	TGTGCCAGCAGAAAGGGGGGTGAAAAACTGTTTTTT	CASRKGGEKLFF
TRBV2	.	TRBJ2-5	TRBD2	TGTGCCAGCGGGGGGGACTGGCTCCAAGAGACCCAGTACTTC	CASGGDWLQETQYF
TRBV20-1	many	TRBJ1-1	.	TGCAGTGCTAGGGACCGGACAGACCAAGCTTTCTTT	CSARDRTDQAFF
TRBV5-1	many	TRBJ1-5	.	TGCGCCAGCAGCTTGGCGGCAGGTGGACAGCCCCAGCATTTT	CASSLAAGGQPQHF
TRBV5-6	few	TRBJ2-5	.	TGTGCCAGCAGCCTGCGGATAGGGCGAGTAGAGACCCAGTACTTC	CASSLRIGRVETQYF
TRBV20-1	few	TRBJ1-1	.	TGCAGTGCTAGAGGATACAGGGCCGGGACTGAAGCTTTCTTT	CSARGYRAGTEAFF
TRBV3-1	few	TRBJ2-1	.	TGTGCCAGCAGCCCGACCGTTGGCGTTTCCTACAATGAGCAGTTCTTC	CASSPTVGVSYNEQFF
TRBV29-1	.	TRBJ2-4	.	TGCAGCGTTCTACATGGGGCCTCATTAGCCAAAAACATTCAGTACTTC	CSVLHGASLAKNIQYF
TRBV6-1	.	TRBJ2-2	.	TGTGCCAGCAGTGAAGCGCTGGGGGGCCCCGGGGAGCTGTTTTTT	CASSEALGGPGELFF
TRBV2	.	TRBJ2-7	TRBD2	TGTGCCAGCAAGGGACTAGCGGCCGACGAGCAGTACTTC	CASKGLAADEQYF
TRBV4-2	.	TRBJ2-2	.	TGTGCCAGCAGCCAAGTGGGTGGGAGAGGTACCGGGGAGCTGTTTTTT	CASSQVGGRGTGELFF
TRBV7-2	few	TRBJ2-5	.	TGTGCCAGCAGCTTCCAATCGGCTAGCATAGAGACCCAGTACTTC	CASSFQSASIETQYF
TRBV29-1	.	TRBJ2-2	.	TGCAGCGTTCTTAACGCGGGTACCGGGGAGCTGTTTTTT	CSVLNAGTGELFF
TRBV20-1	.	TRBJ2-3	TRBD2	TGCAGTGCGTACCAGACTAGCCGGAGCACAGATACGCAGTATTTT	CSAYQTSRSTDTQYF
TRBV18	.	TRBJ1-1	TRBD1	TGTGCCAGCTCACCATACCGGGACAGCGAAGCTTTCTTT	CASSPYRDSEAFF
TRBV2	.	TRBJ1-5	.	TGTGCCAGCAGTAATCTACAGGTGGCTAATCACCCCCAGCATTTT	CASSNLQVANHPQHF
TRBV3-1	many	TRBJ1-1	.	TGTGCCAGCAGCCAAGATCGCACCATCGAAGCTTTCTTT	CASSQDRTIEAFF
TRBV18	few	TRBJ1-2	.	TGTGCCAGCTCACCACCGCTCGGGGGTGGCTACACCTTC	CASSPPLGGGYTF
TRBV4-3	few	TRBJ1-6	.	TGCGCCAGCAGCCAAGATTTGACCGACACCTCTTCCCCCCTCCACTTT	CASSQDLTDTSSPLHF
TRBV29-1	.	TRBJ2-2	.	TGCAGCGGCCTCCGGGCCGGGGAGCTGTTTTTT	CSGLRAGELFF
TRBV4-1	few	TRBJ2-2	TRBD2	TGCGCCAGCAGCCAAACGGGACTAGCGGGGAAGGCCGGGGAGCTGTTTTTT	CASSQTGLAGKAGELFF
TRBV7-8	many	TRBJ2-1	TRBD2	TGTGCCAGCAGCCAAGGACTAGACCGAAACAATGAGCAGTTCTTC	CASSQGLDRNNEQFF
TRBV20-1	few	TRBJ2-7	.	TGCAGTGCTAGCCAGGGCTACGAGCAGTACTTC	CSASQGYEQYF
TRBV11-1	few	TRBJ1-1	.	TGTGCCAGCAGTCCCAGGACGTCGGTGGGAGTCATGAACACTGAAGCTTTCTTT	CASSPRTSVGVMNTEAFF
TRBV7-2	few	TRBJ2-7	.	TGTGCCAGCAGCCCGCTAGACAGTACCGAGCAGTACTTC	CASSPLDSTEQYF
TRBV5-4	.	TRBJ2-3	.	TGTGCCAGCAGCTTGGAGACTACCCTAATCACAGATACGCAGTATTTT	CASSLETTLITDTQYF
TRBV29-1	.	TRBJ2-1	.	TGCAGCGTTGACGAGCAGGGCCACAATGAGCAGTTCTTC	CSVDEQGHNEQFF
TRBV2	few	TRBJ2-3	TRBD1	TGTGCCAGCAGTGAGCAAACAGGGGGTACGCAGTATTTT	CASSEQTGGTQYF
TRBV9	many	TRBJ2-1	TRBD2	TGTGCCAGCAGCCCCCGGACTAGCGGGAGCCTTGAGCAGTTCTTC	CASSPRTSGSLEQFF
TRBV29-1	few	TRBJ1-6	.	TGCAGCGTCAAGGACACAAATAATTCACCCCTCCACTTT	CSVKDTNNSPLHF
TRBV7-2	.	TRBJ1-2	.	TGTGCCAGCAGCTCTTACGCGGGCACGGGTAACTATGGCTACACCTTC	CASSSYAGTGNYGYTF
TRBV3-1	.	TRBJ1-5	.	TGTGCCAGCAGCCAATCTGGTGGACACTTAAATCAGCCCCAGCATTTT	CASSQSGGHLNQPQHF
TRBV27	.	TRBJ2-2	.	TGTGCCAGCAGTTCCGAATTAAGGAAGGGGCCGGACGACACCGGGGAGCTGTTTTTT	CASSSELRKGPDDTGELFF
TRBV3-1	few	TRBJ2-5	TRBD2	TGTGCCAGCAGCCAAGATCGGGTTAAAGCGGGGGGACAAGAGACCCAGTACTTC	CASSQDRVKAGGQETQYF
TRBV28	few	TRBJ1-6	.	TGTGCCACAGCGGCCCACTCCTATAATTCACCCCTCCACTTT	CATAAHSYNSPLHF
TRBV20-1	.	TRBJ2-3	TRBD1	TGCAGTGCTAGTTTGGGACAGTCTTACACAGATACGCAGTATTTT	CSASLGQSYTDTQYF
TRBV20-1	.	TRBJ2-1	.	TGCAGTGCTAGAATTAGTGGGAATGAGCAGTTCTTC	CSARISGNEQFF
TRBV2	many	TRBJ2-7	TRBD1	TGTGCCAGCAGCAGATCGACAGGGAACTCCTACGAGCAGTACTTC	CASSRSTGNSYEQYF
TRBV29-1	many	TRBJ1-1	.	TGCAGCGTTGCGGACGGATTGAACACTGAAGCTTTCTTT	CSVADGLNTEAFF